Given below is one T cell receptor (beta chain) in context. Its antigen is currently unknown. Profiling relied on immunoSEQ multiplex PCR, and the TCRdb table lists in-frame clones only, not all of them. The sample includes 200,000 to 250,000 clones, 85% to 90% seen only once; the top ten take over 8.5%. V trimming: 4 bases; J trimming: 5 bases; junction bases outside the gene matches: 10. The V gene's germline CDR1 is SGHNT and CDR2 YYREEE (reference sequence). The CDR3 sequence is 15 residues long. These data originate in a study of Ad26.COV2.S vaccination and SARS-CoV-2 variants. The overall study: COV1001, an Ad26.COV2.S trial, supplied this vaccine-arm donor. Findings of the study overall: Reported post-vaccination CD8+ and CD4+ T cell responses to spike showed substantial breadth.

This sample's treatment: roughly 20 received Ad26.COV2.S at low or high dose, single or two shots; about 5 received placebo; per-sample allocation not given. Each sample was drawn 63 days after the first injection (of vaccine or placebo). J is TRBJ2-7 and V is TRBV5-4, with 9 positions matching TRBD1. The receptor's source is a person aged 18 to 65 who received the Ad26.COV2.S COVID-19 vaccine or a placebo. Sequences were derived from peripheral blood, sampled in a trial of Ad26.COV2.S vaccine versus placebo. This CDR3 is CASSTTGQGLDEQYF. The CDR3 nucleotides are TGTGCCAGCAGCACCACGGGACAGGGTCTCGACGAGCAGTACTTC.